This T cell receptor (beta chain) was captured by sequencing in a study of OX40 agonist ivuxolimab in advanced cancers. Study at large: A diagnosis of hepatocellular carcinoma, melanoma, renal cell or head and neck cancer was present in dose-escalation patients.

Measured with immunoSEQ multiplex PCR; TCRdb has only the in-frame clones, and not every one. The repertoire has over 55,000 clones, roughly 82% of them found once; the top ten carry 1.5% to 2%. The input for sequencing was CD4+ or CD8+ T cells sorted from blood, taken in a trial of the OX40 agonist ivuxolimab. The source of this sequence is an adult with an advanced solid tumor such as melanoma, head and neck, liver or kidney cancer.

In DNA, the CDR3 is TGTGCCAGCAGTTTATCCCCGGGACACGTTAACTATGGCTACACCTTC. This codes for CASSLSPGHVNYGYTF. V usage is TRBV28 and J usage is TRBJ1-2; a weak D match, TRBD1 (6 bases). Germline CDR1 is MDHEN and CDR2 is SYDVKM. The CDR3 spans 16 residues. Trimming left V 1 base short and J 1 base short, with 13 bases between.